This is a list of T cell receptor beta chains from one sample in a study of OX40 agonist ivuxolimab in advanced cancers. Some clones are missing from TCRdb's copy, which holds only in-frame ones; the method was immunoSEQ multiplex PCR. The table shows tens of thousands of clones, with about 85% occurring only once. Sequencing used CD4+ or CD8+ T cells sorted from blood, obtained in a trial of the OX40 agonist ivuxolimab. Source of these receptors: an adult with an advanced solid tumor such as melanoma, head and neck, liver or kidney cancer. Each CDR3 is given with its conserved first and last residue. The D gene is left open where the match is weak. Expanded clones are given a class, and other clones once, few, many or no size at all.

V gene	J gene	clone size	D gene	CDR3 DNA	CDR3 protein
TRBV28	TRBJ1-3	.	TRBD1	TGTGCCAGCACCCTGGGGTCGACAGGGGGCCAAAACACCATATATTTT	CASTLGSTGGQNTIYF
TRBV7-2	TRBJ1-1	few	.	TGTGCCAGCAGCTTAAGGGGGAGGACCACTGAAGCTTTCTTT	CASSLRGRTTEAFF
TRBV5-1	TRBJ2-1	few	.	TGCGCCAGCAGCTTACATAAACCAAAAAATGAGCAGTTCTTC	CASSLHKPKNEQFF
TRBV4-3	TRBJ1-1	.	TRBD1	TGCGCCAGCAGCCACGGGACAGGGACAGGTGAAGCTTTCTTT	CASSHGTGTGEAFF
TRBV19	TRBJ1-3	.	.	TGTGCCAGTAGTTTACGGCCCGCGACAGGCCTAGGAAACACCATATATTTT	CASSLRPATGLGNTIYF
TRBV7-9	TRBJ1-1	once	.	TGTGCCAGCAGCACGCAGGTGAACACTGAAGCTTTCTTT	CASSTQVNTEAFF
TRBV7-2	TRBJ2-7	.	TRBD2	TGTGCCAGCAGCTTGGGGCGGGGGGCGTGGGAGCAGTACTTC	CASSLGRGAWEQYF
TRBV21-1	TRBJ1-6	few	.	TGTGCCAGCAGCAAAAACAGGGCTCTGCATTCACCCCTCCACTTT	CASSKNRALHSPLHF
TRBV5-1	TRBJ1-4	.	.	TGCGCCAGCAGCTTCGAAGGGGAAAAACTGTTTTTT	CASSFEGEKLFF
TRBV7-9	TRBJ1-1	.	.	TGTGCCAGCAGCTTAACAGCTAACACTGAAGCTTTCTTT	CASSLTANTEAFF
TRBV7-9	TRBJ2-5	few	.	TGTGCCAGCACCCATCAGGAGACCCAGTACTTC	CASTHQETQYF
TRBV7-2	TRBJ1-2	.	.	TGTGCCAGCAGCTTAGAGTCCGGGCGGGGCTACACCTTC	CASSLESGRGYTF
TRBV5-1	TRBJ1-1	.	.	TGCGCCAGCAGCGTTCAGGTCTCTGCGTCTGAAGCTTTCTTT	CASSVQVSASEAFF
TRBV7-2	TRBJ2-2	.	.	TGTGCCAGCAGCTCCTTAGGGGGGGACACCGGGGAGCTGTTTTTT	CASSSLGGDTGELFF
TRBV19	TRBJ1-4	.	.	TGTGCCAGTAGTATCGGGGGGGCAGGATATGAAAAACTGTTTTTT	CASSIGGAGYEKLFF
TRBV4-3	TRBJ1-3	few	.	TGCGCCAGCAGCCAAGTAACAGCACTCTCTGGAAACACCATATATTTT	CASSQVTALSGNTIYF
TRBV27	TRBJ2-3	.	.	TGTGCCAGCAGGCCAACAGGGTTGGATACGCAGTATTTT	CASRPTGLDTQYF
TRBV2	TRBJ1-6	.	.	TGTGCCAGCACCAGGAGCTCCTATAATTCACCCCTCCACTTT	CASTRSSYNSPLHF
TRBV7-9	TRBJ2-7	.	TRBD1	TGTGCCAGCGTGACAGGGAGCTCCTACGAGCAGTACTTC	CASVTGSSYEQYF
TRBV4-1	TRBJ2-2	.	.	TGCGCCAGCAGCCTAGCGGCTAGGGCCAACACCGGGGAGCTGTTTTTT	CASSLAARANTGELFF
TRBV7-2	TRBJ2-3	.	TRBD2	TGTGCCAGCAGCGTCGTCGGGGGGGTAGATACGCAGTATTTT	CASSVVGGVDTQYF
TRBV21-1	TRBJ2-4	.	.	TGTGCCAGCAACCCGGGACAGAGGGGGAAAAACATTCAGTACTTC	CASNPGQRGKNIQYF
TRBV6-5	TRBJ1-1	once	.	TGTGCCAGCAAAAAAGCCGACAGGTACACTGAAGCTTTCTTT	CASKKADRYTEAFF
TRBV2	TRBJ1-1	.	TRBD1	TGTGCCAGCAGTCTAACAGGGGGTGACACTGAAGCTTTCTTT	CASSLTGGDTEAFF
TRBV5-1	TRBJ2-3	.	TRBD2	TGCGCCAGCAGCTTGGGGGGGACTAGAGATACGCAGTATTTT	CASSLGGTRDTQYF
TRBV6-5	TRBJ2-5	.	.	TGTGCCAGCAGAAAGACGATCCAAGAGACCCAGTACTTC	CASRKTIQETQYF
TRBV5-4	TRBJ2-7	.	TRBD1	TGTGCCAGCAGCTTGGCAGGGGGTCTCTCTTTTTACGAGCAGTACTTC	CASSLAGGLSFYEQYF
TRBV19	TRBJ2-7	.	.	TGTGCCAGTAGCCCCTCCGGACACATCTACGAGCAGTACTTC	CASSPSGHIYEQYF
TRBV15	TRBJ1-4	few	TRBD1	TGTGCCACCAGTCCTGACAGGGTTGATGAAAAACTGTTTTTT	CATSPDRVDEKLFF
TRBV6-1	TRBJ2-7	.	.	TGTGCCAGCAGTGAAGCCTCCGGACCGAGGGAGCAGTACTTC	CASSEASGPREQYF
TRBV5-1	TRBJ2-7	.	.	TGCGCCAGCAGCAGGGGTACCGAGCAGTACTTC	CASSRGTEQYF
TRBV2	TRBJ1-5	.	TRBD1	TGTGCCAGCAGTGAAATGACAGGGATTCAGCCCCAGCATTTT	CASSEMTGIQPQHF
TRBV9	TRBJ2-4	.	TRBD1	TGTGCCAGCAGCCCTCAACAGGGGGCAGGCATTCAGTACTTC	CASSPQQGAGIQYF
TRBV6-5	TRBJ1-1	.	TRBD1	TGTGCCAGCAGTTACCTTGTAGGCAGGGGGAGCGCTGAAGCTTTCTTT	CASSYLVGRGSAEAFF
TRBV29-1	TRBJ1-1	.	TRBD1	TGCAGCGTCGACAGGGGGCAGAGCACTGAAGCTTTCTTT	CSVDRGQSTEAFF
TRBV11-2	TRBJ1-4	.	TRBD1	TGTGCCAGCAGCTTAGGACAGGGTAATGAAAAACTGTTTTTT	CASSLGQGNEKLFF
TRBV6-5	TRBJ1-1	.	.	TGTGCCAGCAGGGAGGATGGAAACACTGAAGCTTTCTTT	CASREDGNTEAFF
TRBV7-2	TRBJ2-2	.	.	TGTGCCAGCAGCTTAAGGGCGAACACCGGGGAGCTGTTTTTT	CASSLRANTGELFF
TRBV7-9	TRBJ1-1	.	TRBD1	TGTGCCAGCAGCCCTGAGACAGGGGTGGGAACTGAAGCTTTCTTT	CASSPETGVGTEAFF
TRBV4-3	TRBJ2-3	.	TRBD1	TGCGCCAGCAGCCAGACACCGGGACAGGGGGGTGCAGATACGCAGTATTTT	CASSQTPGQGGADTQYF
TRBV27	TRBJ1-1	.	.	TGTGCCAGCAGTTCCGAGCTGGGCACTGAAGCTTTCTTT	CASSSELGTEAFF
TRBV29-1	TRBJ2-5	.	TRBD2	TGCAGCGTCGGGGGAGGGAGAAGAGAGACCCAGTACTTC	CSVGGGRRETQYF
TRBV5-6	TRBJ1-1	.	.	TGTGCCAGCAGCTTGGAGGGCAGCCTGAACACTGAAGCTTTCTTT	CASSLEGSLNTEAFF
TRBV5-4	TRBJ2-3	.	.	TGTGCCAGCAGCTTGGCCGGGCCAGATACGCAGTATTTT	CASSLAGPDTQYF
TRBV5-1	TRBJ2-3	.	.	TGCGCCAGCAGCGGCGGATGGGGGAAGAGCACAGATACGCAGTATTTT	CASSGGWGKSTDTQYF
TRBV5-6	TRBJ2-5	.	.	TGTGCCAGCAAACCGGAGACAGTCCAAGAGACCCAGTACTTC	CASKPETVQETQYF
TRBV19	TRBJ1-5	.	.	TGTGCCAGTAGTATCATAGGTACCAGGACGAAAGGTCAGCCCCAGCATTTT	CASSIIGTRTKGQPQHF
TRBV4-3	TRBJ1-6	many	TRBD1	TGCGCCAGCAGCCGGGACGGGGACAGGGATTCACCCCTCCACTTT	CASSRDGDRDSPLHF
TRBV7-2	TRBJ1-1	once	.	TGTGCCAGCAGGGTTTTCGCGGACACTGAAGCTTTCTTT	CASRVFADTEAFF
TRBV5-1	TRBJ2-6	.	.	TGCGCCAGCAGCTTGTTAGCGTCTGGGGCCAACGTCCTGACTTTC	CASSLLASGANVLTF
TRBV2	TRBJ2-7	.	.	TGTGCCAGCAGTGAATGGTGGGCCCCCGAGCAGTACTTC	CASSEWWAPEQYF
TRBV7-2	TRBJ1-4	.	.	TGTGCCAGCAGCTTAGCGCCAGCAACTAATGAAAAACTGTTTTTT	CASSLAPATNEKLFF
TRBV5-6	TRBJ2-5	.	TRBD1	TGTGCCAGCAGCAAGACAGGGACACAAGAGACCCAGTACTTC	CASSKTGTQETQYF
TRBV7-9	TRBJ1-2	.	.	TGTGCCAGCAGCTCCGACAGCTATGGCTACACCTTC	CASSSDSYGYTF
TRBV11-3	TRBJ2-2	.	.	TGTGCCAGCAGCTACACAGGGATCGGGGAGCTGTTTTTT	CASSYTGIGELFF
TRBV5-5	TRBJ2-7	.	.	TGTGCCAGCAGCCGACAGAGCTCCTACGAGCAGTACTTC	CASSRQSSYEQYF